The 3 T cell receptor beta chains below come from one sample, sequenced in a study of blood T cell repertoires in COVID-19 (dated by TCRdb to between 2020 and 2021). Receptor amplification or capture employed the immunoSEQ multiplex PCR assay. TCRdb mirrors the immuneACCESS table, restricted to in-frame sequences. Some clones are absent from its copies; in checked studies, under half trace to an unresolved V gene, and the reason for the others is unknown. Recorded for this sample are approximately 68,000 clones; approximately 89% of them occurred a single time. Jointly, the top ten make up under 15% of the sample. Specimen: peripheral blood. The origin of the receptors is a woman aged 55-69 years with acute or convalescent COVID-19.

The rearrangement uses TRBV2 and TRBJ1-2, with 11 positions matching TRBD1. This CDR3 region has 16 residues. The V and J ends lost 6 bases and 5 bases, in that order; junction bases with no gene match: 11. CDR1 is SNHLY and CDR2 is FYNNEI in the germline V gene. The CDR3 DNA is TGTGCCAGCAGAAATACTTGGACAGGGGGCAGTTATGGCTACACCTTC. Amino acid sequence: CASRNTWTGGSYGYTF. Full variable domain (outside the CDR3, taken from reference TRBV2 and TRBJ1-2): EPEVTQTPSHQVTQMGQEVILRCVPISNHLYFYWYRQILGQKVEFLVSFYNNEISEKSEIFDDQFSVERPDGSNFTLKIRSTKLEDSAMYFCASRNTWTGGSYGYTFGSGTRLTVV.

In DNA, the CDR3 is TGTGCCAGCAGCTTTGCCAGCCAGGACACCGGGGAGCTGTTTTTT. Its translation: CASSFASQDTGELFF. The chain joins TRBV13 to TRBJ2-2; D call uncertain. The CDR3 sequence is 15 residues long. V lost 3 bases and J lost 3, with 11 bases in between. Looked up from germline, CDR1 is PRHDT and CDR2 is FYEKMQ (reference sequence). The whole variable domain, remainder taken from reference TRBV13 and TRBJ2-2, is AAGVIQSPRHLIKEKRETATLKCYPIPRHDTVYWYQQGPGQDPQFLISFYEKMQSDKGSIPDRFSAQQFSDYHSELNMSSLELGDSALYFCASSFASQDTGELFFGEGSRLTVL.

This clone was seen once. The rearrangement joins TRBV3-1 (or the pseudogene TRBV3-2) to TRBJ1-6; D uncertain. CDR3 size: 16 residues. V was pared by 2 bases and J by 6 bases, with 14 bases between. CDR1 is LGHDT, CDR2 YNNKEL, per germline (reference sequence). Here the CDR3 DNA reads TGTGCCAGCAGCCAATCGTCTTCCCTCGGTAATTCACCCCTCCACTTT. It is translated as CASSQSSSLGNSPLHF.